This T cell receptor (beta chain) comes out of a study of a mutant IDH1 vaccine in newly diagnosed glioma. Turning to the study itself: Mean patient age was roughly 43 years; around 60% were male and approximately 38% female. Most had both radiotherapy and temozolomide beforehand; others had only one.

Comments on this clone: As yet, its antigen is unknown.

Produced via immunoSEQ multiplex PCR; TCRdb's table is partial and in-frame only. The sample records approximately 70,000 clones, about 86% being singletons. Study observations and caveats: Most patients, 85% to 95%, showed vaccine-induced immune responses.

V gave up 3 bases and J gave up 5 bases; unmatched junction bases: 9. The germline V gene has CDR1 LNHDA and CDR2 SQIVND (reference sequence). CDR3 length equals 16 residues. Specified time point: baseline, week 1 (first vaccination visit). Documented treatment: pre-vaccination baseline after standard-of-care therapy. This chain links TRBV19 with TRBJ2-3; 9 bases line up with TRBD1. This TCR was recovered from a man aged 25-40 years with glioma. The sequences come from PBMCs, collected from a glioma patient treated with radiotherapy, temozolomide or both. CDR3 residues: CASSIGTGSRGDTQYF. In DNA form, the CDR3 reads TGTGCCAGTAGTATCGGGACAGGGAGCCGGGGAGATACGCAGTATTTT.